This T cell receptor (beta chain) comes out of a study of T cell clones after liver transplantation. Study-wide points: Post-transplant, graft-donor-reactive CD4 TCRbeta sequences in blood dropped significantly in 5 of 8 subjects. Rather than being deleted, graft donor-reactive T cells may have moved into the graft.

The CDR3 is made up of 14 amino acids. The V end was cut by 2 bases, the J end by 3 bases, with 11 bases between. Germline V gives CDR1 MNHNY, CDR2 SVGAGI (reference sequence). Notes on this clone: Its antigen remains unidentified. The sample carries other DNA sequences with the same CDR3.

Libraries were prepared by immunoSEQ multiplex PCR; TCRdb keeps only in-frame clonotypes and omits some of them. In the table there are around 15,000 clones, around 82% of which are singletons. Sequencing was performed on CD8+ T cells from blood, taken around 48 months after liver transplant. The clonotype originates from a human patient who received a liver transplant. A subset of T cells may come from the graft donor. The chain has TRBV6-6 and TRBJ2-7; no definite D call. The chain's CDR3 is CASSYSAGFYEQYF. CDR3 sequence (DNA): TGTGCCAGCAGTTACAGCGCCGGATTCTACGAGCAGTACTTC.